This note documents a single T cell receptor (beta chain) sequence. Its antigen remains unidentified. This record belongs to a study of vaccination effects on CD4 cells after COVID-19. Notes on the study in general: Vaccine-induced new clones formed most post-vaccine spike-reactive clones in convalescents. In the study, convalescent patients were few, and early post-infection timepoints were absent.

The data were produced by immunoSEQ multiplex PCR, yet TCRdb's version contains in-frame clones alone and is incomplete. The sample shows around 24,000 clones, about 72% of them seen only once. Prior to sequencing, the ViraFEST assay stimulated PBMC with viral peptide pools, which expanded the antigen-specific CD4+ T cells. Once cultured for approximately ten days, the cells underwent separation to obtain CD4+ T cells. Infection dated between March and December 2020, before the Alpha, Beta and Delta variants reached the United States. Germline V gene lookup returns CDR1 LGHNA and CDR2 YSLEER. The CDR3 spans 15 residues. With 5 bases removed from V and 4 bases from J, the gap between germline ends came to 12 bases.

Sample: CD4+ T cells from PBMCs cultured with SARS-CoV-2 spike peptides, taken before COVID-19 vaccination. This rearrangement joins TRBV4-3 to TRBJ2-6, with D perhaps given as TRBD1 or TRBD2 (5 bases each). The sequence came from a human donor who had a prior SARS-CoV-2 infection. CDR3 sequence (DNA): TGCGCCAGCAGCAATGGGGGATCAGGGGCCAACGTCCTGACTTTC. Translation: CASSNGGSGANVLTF.